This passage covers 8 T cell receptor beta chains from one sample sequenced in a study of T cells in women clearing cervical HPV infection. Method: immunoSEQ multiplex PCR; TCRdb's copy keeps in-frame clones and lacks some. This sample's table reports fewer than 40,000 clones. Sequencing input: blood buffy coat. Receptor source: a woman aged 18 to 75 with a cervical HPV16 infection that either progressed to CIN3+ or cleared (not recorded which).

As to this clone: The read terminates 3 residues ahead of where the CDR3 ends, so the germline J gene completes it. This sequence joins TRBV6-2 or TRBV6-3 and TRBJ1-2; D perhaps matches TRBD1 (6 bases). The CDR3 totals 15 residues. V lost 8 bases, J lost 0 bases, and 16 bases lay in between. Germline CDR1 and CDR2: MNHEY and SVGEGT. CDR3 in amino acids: CASGDTSLTNYGYTF. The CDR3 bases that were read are TGTGCCAGCGGGGACACATCACTGACTAACTATGGC.

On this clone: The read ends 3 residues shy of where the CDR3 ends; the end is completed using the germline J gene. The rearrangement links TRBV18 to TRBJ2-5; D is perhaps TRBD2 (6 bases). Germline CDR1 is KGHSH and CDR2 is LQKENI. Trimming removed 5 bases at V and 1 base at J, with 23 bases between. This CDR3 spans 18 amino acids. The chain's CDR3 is CASSSIRDIAEIQETQYF. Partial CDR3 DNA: TGTGCCAGCTCATCTATACGGGATATAGCGGAGATCCAAGAGACC. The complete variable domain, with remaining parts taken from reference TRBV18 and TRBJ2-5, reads NAGVMQNPRHLVRRRGQEARLRCSPMKGHSHVYWYRQLPEEGLKFMVYLQKENIIDESGMPKERFSAEFPKEGPSILRIQQVVRGDSAAYFCASSSIRDIAEIQETQYFGPGTRLLVL.

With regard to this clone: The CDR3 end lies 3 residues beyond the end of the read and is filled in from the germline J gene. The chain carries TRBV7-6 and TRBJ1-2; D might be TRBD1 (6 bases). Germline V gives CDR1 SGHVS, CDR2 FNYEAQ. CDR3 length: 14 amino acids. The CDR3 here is CASSLALGAYDYTF. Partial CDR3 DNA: TGTGCCAGCAGCTTAGCACTGGGGGCCTACGAC.

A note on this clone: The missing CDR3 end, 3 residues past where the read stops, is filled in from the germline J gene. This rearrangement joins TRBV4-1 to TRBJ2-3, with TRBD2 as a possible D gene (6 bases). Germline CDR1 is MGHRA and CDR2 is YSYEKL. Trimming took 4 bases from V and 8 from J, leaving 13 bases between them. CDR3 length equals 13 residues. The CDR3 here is CASSRLAMGTQYF. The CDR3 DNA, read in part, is TGCGCCAGCAGCCGCCTAGCGATGGGTACG.

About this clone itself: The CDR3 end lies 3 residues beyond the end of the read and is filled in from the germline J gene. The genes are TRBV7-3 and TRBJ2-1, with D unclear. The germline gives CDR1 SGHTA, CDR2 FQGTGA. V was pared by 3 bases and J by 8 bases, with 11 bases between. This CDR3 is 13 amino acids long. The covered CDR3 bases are TGTGCCAGCAGCTTCGGTCCGCGAGATGAG. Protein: CASSFGPRDE. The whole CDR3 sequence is CASSFGPRDEQFF. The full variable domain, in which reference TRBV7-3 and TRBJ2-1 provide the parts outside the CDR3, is GAGVSQTPSNKVTEKGKYVELRCDPISGHTALYWYRQSLGQGPEFLIYFQGTGAADDSGLPNDRFFAVRPEGSVSTLKIQRTERGDSAVYLCASSFGPRDEQFFGPGTRLTVL.

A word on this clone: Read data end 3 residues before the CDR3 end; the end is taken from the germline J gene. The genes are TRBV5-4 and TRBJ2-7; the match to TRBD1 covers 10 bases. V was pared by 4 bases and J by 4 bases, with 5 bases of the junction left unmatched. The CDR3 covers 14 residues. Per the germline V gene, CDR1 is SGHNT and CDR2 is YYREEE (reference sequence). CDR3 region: CASSAGQGLYEQYF. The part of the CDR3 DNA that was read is TGTGCCAGCAGCGCGGGACAGGGGTTATACGAG.

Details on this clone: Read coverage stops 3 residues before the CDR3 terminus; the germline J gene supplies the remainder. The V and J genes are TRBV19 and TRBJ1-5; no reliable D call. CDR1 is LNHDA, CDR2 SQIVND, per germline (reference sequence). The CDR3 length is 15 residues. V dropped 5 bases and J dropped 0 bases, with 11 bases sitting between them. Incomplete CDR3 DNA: TGTGCCAGTAGTCTGACACAGTATAGCAATCAGCCC. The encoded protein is CASSLTQYSNQP. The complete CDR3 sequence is CASSLTQYSNQPQHF.

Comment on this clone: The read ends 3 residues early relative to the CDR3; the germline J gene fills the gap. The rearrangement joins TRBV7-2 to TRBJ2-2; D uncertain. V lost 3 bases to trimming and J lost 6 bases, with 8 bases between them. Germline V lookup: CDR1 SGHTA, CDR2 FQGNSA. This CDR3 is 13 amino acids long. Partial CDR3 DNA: TGTGCCAGCAGCTTTTACTTAGCCGGGGAG. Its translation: CASSFYLAGE. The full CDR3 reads CASSFYLAGELFF. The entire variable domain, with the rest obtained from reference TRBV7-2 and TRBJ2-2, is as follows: GAGVSQSPSNKVTEKGKDVELRCDPISGHTALYWYRQSLGQGLEFLIYFQGNSAPDKSGLPSDRFSAERTGGSVSTLTIQRTQQEDSAVYLCASSFYLAGELFFGEGSRLTVL.